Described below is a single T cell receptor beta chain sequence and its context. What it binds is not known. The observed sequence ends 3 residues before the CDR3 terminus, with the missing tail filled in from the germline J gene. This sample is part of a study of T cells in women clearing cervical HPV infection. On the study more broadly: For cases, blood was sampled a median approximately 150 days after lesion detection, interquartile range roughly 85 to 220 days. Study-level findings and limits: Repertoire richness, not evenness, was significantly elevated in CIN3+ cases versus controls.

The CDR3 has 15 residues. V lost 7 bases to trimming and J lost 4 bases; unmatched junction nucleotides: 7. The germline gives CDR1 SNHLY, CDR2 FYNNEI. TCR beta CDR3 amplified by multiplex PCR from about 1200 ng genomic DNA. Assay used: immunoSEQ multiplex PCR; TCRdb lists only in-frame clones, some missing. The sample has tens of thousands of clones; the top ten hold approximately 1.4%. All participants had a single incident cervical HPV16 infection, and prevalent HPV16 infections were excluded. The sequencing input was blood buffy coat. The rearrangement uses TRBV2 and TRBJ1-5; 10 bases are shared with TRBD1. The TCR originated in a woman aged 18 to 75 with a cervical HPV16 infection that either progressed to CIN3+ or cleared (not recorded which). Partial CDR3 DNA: TGTGCCAGCAAGGTTGGACAGGGGGTTAATCAGCCC. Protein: CASKVGQGVNQP. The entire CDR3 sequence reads CASKVGQGVNQPQHF.